The rows below give T cell receptor beta chains drawn from one sample of a study of regulatory T cells in long-lasting Graves disease. TCRdb re-derived calls from the multiplex PCR reads in MiXCR, one entry per CDR3 protein. Seen here are about 460,000 distinct CDR3 sequences, roughly 23% observed once, and the top ten hold around 13%. Sequenced here: peripheral blood mononuclear cells (PBMCs), sampled when the disease was refractory, from a patient treated with antithyroid drugs. The receptors were gathered from a female donor with Graves disease. The CDR3 runs from the conserved cysteine through the conserved F or W. A D gene is named only where the DNA matches it firmly. Not every row has a clone size; where given, it reads once, few, many or a size class.

d_gene | j_gene | v_gene | abundance | CDR3nt | CDR3aa
TRBD1 | TRBJ1-1 | TRBV6-1 | . | TGTGCCAGTATCAACTCAGGACAGGGGGCTACTGAAGCTTCCTTT | CASINSGQGATEASF
. | TRBJ1-1 | TRBV19 | . | TGTGCCAGTAGTATCGATAGGGACACTGAAGCTTTCTTT | CASSIDRDTEAFF
. | TRBJ1-1 | TRBV9 | once | TGTGCCAGCAGCGGGGACGGGAATGAAGCTTTCTTT | CASSGDGNEAFF
. | TRBJ2-5 | TRBV5-4 | few | TGTGCCAGCAGCTCCCCCCCACAGCAAGAGACCCAGTACTTC | CASSSPPQQETQYF
. | TRBJ1-2 | TRBV20-1 | . | TGCAGTGCTAGTCATGGGACCTCAGCACATTTGGACTATGGCTACACCTTC | CSASHGTSAHLDYGYTF
. | TRBJ2-7 | TRBV20-1 | many | TGCAGTGCTAGACCCCCTTTTGCCTACGAGCAGTACTTC | CSARPPFAYEQYF
. | TRBJ2-6 | TRBV11-2 | . | TGTGCCAGCAGCTTCTTGGGTCAGGGGATCCACGGGGCCAACGTCCTGACTTTC | CASSFLGQGIHGANVLTF
. | TRBJ2-7 | TRBV11-2 | many | TGTGCCAGCAGCCTTTGTATCCGGCCGGTGCGTATATGGGACGAGCAGTACTTC | CASSLCIRPVRIWDEQYF
. | TRBJ1-1 | TRBV6-2/TRBV6-3 | . | TGTGCCAGCAGAAACCCTAACACTGAAGCTTTCTTT | CASRNPNTEAFF
TRBD1 | TRBJ1-2 | TRBV7-2 | . | TGTGCCAGCAGCCCGAACTCCGGGACAGCGTTGGGCTACACCTTC | CASSPNSGTALGYTF
. | TRBJ2-7 | TRBV20-1 | . | TGCAGTGCTAGAGTTCCCAGCGGGCTAGCGAGGGGCTCCTACGAGCAGTACTTC | CSARVPSGLARGSYEQYF
TRBD2 | TRBJ2-5 | TRBV12-3/TRBV12-4 | many | TGTGCCAGCAGTTGGGACCCTCTAGCGGGGGGACTTGGGACCCAGTACTTC | CASSWDPLAGGLGTQYF
TRBD1 | TRBJ1-3 | TRBV3-1 | . | TGTGCCAGCAGCCAAGATCCCTCCCCCGACAGGGCTGGAAACACCATATATTTT | CASSQDPSPDRAGNTIYF
TRBD1 | TRBJ1-2 | TRBV12-3/TRBV12-4 | many | TGTGCCAGCAGTGTAGACAGGGTAGATGGCTACACCTTC | CASSVDRVDGYTF
. | TRBJ2-7 | TRBV11-3 | many | TGTGCCAGCAGCTCCGGGGAGGACGAGCAGTACTTC | CASSSGEDEQYF
. | TRBJ1-1 | TRBV12-3/TRBV12-4 | few | TGTGCCAGCAGTTTTCTTACGGGCTTCCCTGAAGCTTTCTTT | CASSFLTGFPEAFF
. | TRBJ1-4 | TRBV6-4 | . | TGTGCCAGCAGTTACTCATTCGGGGGAAATGAAAAACTGTTTTTT | CASSYSFGGNEKLFF